This is a list of T cell receptor beta chains from one sample in a study of blood T cell repertoires in COVID-19. Profiling relied on immunoSEQ multiplex PCR, and the TCRdb table lists in-frame clones only, not all of them. The data contain about 52,000 clones, about 90% of them singletons. Material: peripheral blood. These receptors originate from a human donor with active COVID-19. The donor label of this sample is uncertain. The CDR3 runs from the conserved cysteine through the conserved F or W. The order of the fields is V gene, CDR3 length, D gene, J gene, clone size, CDR3 DNA, CDR3 protein. D genes are given only for firm matches. Clone size appears in some rows only: once, few, many, or a class for an expanded clone.

V gene: TRBV3-1/TRBV3-2
CDR3 length: 13
D gene: -
J gene: TRBJ1-2
clone size: -
CDR3 DNA: TGTGCCAGCAGTCCCCGTCGGAGTTATGGCTACACCTTC
CDR3 protein: CASSPRRSYGYTF

V gene: TRBV12-3/TRBV12-4
CDR3 length: 13
D gene: -
J gene: TRBJ2-1
clone size: -
CDR3 DNA: TGTGCCAGCAGTTTTTCGGTTATGTGGGAGCAGTTCTTC
CDR3 protein: CASSFSVMWEQFF

V gene: TRBV6-4
CDR3 length: 15
D gene: TRBD2
J gene: TRBJ2-3
clone size: -
CDR3 DNA: TGTGCCAGCAGTGACAAAGCGGGGGGGCCTGATACGCAGTATTTT
CDR3 protein: CASSDKAGGPDTQYF

V gene: TRBV18
CDR3 length: 16
D gene: TRBD1
J gene: TRBJ2-3
clone size: -
CDR3 DNA: TGTGCCAGCTCACCAATCGGGACAGCTAGCACAGATACGCAGTATTTT
CDR3 protein: CASSPIGTASTDTQYF

V gene: TRBV4-2
CDR3 length: 14
D gene: -
J gene: TRBJ1-4
clone size: -
CDR3 DNA: TGTGCCAGCAGCCCCCAGGACAGAAATGAAAAACTGTTTTTT
CDR3 protein: CASSPQDRNEKLFF

V gene: TRBV2
CDR3 length: 13
D gene: -
J gene: TRBJ1-5
clone size: -
CDR3 DNA: TGTGCCAGCAGTGTTGGGCCCAATCAGCCCCAGCATTTT
CDR3 protein: CASSVGPNQPQHF

V gene: TRBV7-6
CDR3 length: 14
D gene: TRBD1
J gene: TRBJ2-7
clone size: -
CDR3 DNA: TGTGCCAGCAGCTCGGACAGGACTTCCTACGAGCAGTACTTC
CDR3 protein: CASSSDRTSYEQYF

V gene: TRBV9
CDR3 length: 15
D gene: -
J gene: TRBJ1-6
clone size: -
CDR3 DNA: TGTGCCAGCAGCGTGAGCCCGAACTATAATTCACCCCTCCACTTT
CDR3 protein: CASSVSPNYNSPLHF

V gene: TRBV5-5
CDR3 length: 16
D gene: TRBD1
J gene: TRBJ1-2
clone size: few
CDR3 DNA: TGTGCCAGCAGCTTGGGGGACAGGGATTCTTTTTATGGCTACACCTTC
CDR3 protein: CASSLGDRDSFYGYTF

V gene: TRBV6-5
CDR3 length: 13
D gene: -
J gene: TRBJ2-7
clone size: few
CDR3 DNA: TGTGCCAGCAGTTCCTACAGGGTGCGCGAGCAGTACTTC
CDR3 protein: CASSSYRVREQYF

V gene: TRBV10-2
CDR3 length: 14
D gene: TRBD1
J gene: TRBJ2-2
clone size: few
CDR3 DNA: TGCGCCAGCAGAGGGGGCGGGAACACCGGGGAGCTGTTTTTT
CDR3 protein: CASRGGGNTGELFF

V gene: TRBV6-5
CDR3 length: 15
D gene: TRBD1
J gene: TRBJ1-4
clone size: -
CDR3 DNA: TGTGCCAGCAGTTACAGCGACAGGGGGGCCGGACGACTGTTTTTT
CDR3 protein: CASSYSDRGAGRLFF

V gene: TRBV3-1/TRBV3-2
CDR3 length: 17
D gene: -
J gene: TRBJ2-5
clone size: -
CDR3 DNA: TGTGCCAGCAGCCCCAAGATATCCAGCGGTGGGCGAGAGACCCAGTACTTC
CDR3 protein: CASSPKISSGGRETQYF

V gene: TRBV2
CDR3 length: 14
D gene: TRBD1
J gene: TRBJ1-2
clone size: -
CDR3 DNA: TGTGCCAGCAGCTTCAGGGGGCTAGACTATGGCTACACCTTC
CDR3 protein: CASSFRGLDYGYTF

V gene: TRBV3-1/TRBV3-2
CDR3 length: 14
D gene: -
J gene: TRBJ1-2
clone size: -
CDR3 DNA: TGTGCCAGCAGCCCCGGGACATCTAACTATGGCTACACCTTC
CDR3 protein: CASSPGTSNYGYTF

V gene: TRBV5-4
CDR3 length: 16
D gene: TRBD2
J gene: TRBJ2-3
clone size: -
CDR3 DNA: TGTGCCAGCAACTGGGGGACTAGCGGGGGGACAGATACGCAGTATTTT
CDR3 protein: CASNWGTSGGTDTQYF

V gene: TRBV11-2
CDR3 length: 14
D gene: TRBD2
J gene: TRBJ2-5
clone size: few
CDR3 DNA: TGTGCCAGCAGCCCGAGCGGGGGGCACGAGACCCAGTACTTC
CDR3 protein: CASSPSGGHETQYF

V gene: TRBV6-6
CDR3 length: 16
D gene: -
J gene: TRBJ1-3
clone size: -
CDR3 DNA: TGTGCCAGCAGTTACCTAAGTTTGGAGGGAGGAAACACCATATATTTT
CDR3 protein: CASSYLSLEGGNTIYF

V gene: TRBV27
CDR3 length: 15
D gene: -
J gene: TRBJ1-2
clone size: -
CDR3 DNA: TGTGCCAGCAGCTCCCTGACCGGGACTCACTATGGCTACACCTTC
CDR3 protein: CASSSLTGTHYGYTF

V gene: TRBV11-1
CDR3 length: 15
D gene: -
J gene: TRBJ2-1
clone size: once
CDR3 DNA: TGTGCCAGCAGCTTACAAATCGGGTCAGCTTCTGAGCAGTTCTTC
CDR3 protein: CASSLQIGSASEQFF

V gene: TRBV18
CDR3 length: 13
D gene: -
J gene: TRBJ2-1
clone size: few
CDR3 DNA: TGTGCCAGCTCACCAGCAGGGGGGAATGAGCAGTTCTTC
CDR3 protein: CASSPAGGNEQFF

V gene: TRBV19
CDR3 length: 18
D gene: -
J gene: TRBJ2-1
clone size: -
CDR3 DNA: TGTGCCAGTAATCTTCCCGGGGTCCTCTTTCTCTCCTACAATGAGCAGTTCTTC
CDR3 protein: CASNLPGVLFLSYNEQFF

V gene: TRBV4-3
CDR3 length: 13
D gene: -
J gene: TRBJ2-1
clone size: -
CDR3 DNA: TGCGCCAGCAAGGGGGGGGGTAGAGATGAGCAGTTCTTC
CDR3 protein: CASKGGGRDEQFF

V gene: TRBV5-1
CDR3 length: 15
D gene: TRBD2
J gene: TRBJ2-1
clone size: -
CDR3 DNA: TGCGCCAGCAGCTTGGTAGATCTAGCGGGGGGTGAGCAGTTCTTC
CDR3 protein: CASSLVDLAGGEQFF

V gene: TRBV7-3
CDR3 length: 16
D gene: TRBD2
J gene: TRBJ2-3
clone size: -
CDR3 DNA: TGTGCCAGCAGCTCTCGAGCGGGAGCGAGCACAGATACGCAGTATTTT
CDR3 protein: CASSSRAGASTDTQYF

V gene: TRBV4-3
CDR3 length: 17
D gene: TRBD1
J gene: TRBJ2-1
clone size: -
CDR3 DNA: TGCGCCAGCAGCCAAGATCGGGTAAAGACAGGGAAGAATGAGCAGTTCTTC
CDR3 protein: CASSQDRVKTGKNEQFF

V gene: TRBV5-4
CDR3 length: 15
D gene: -
J gene: TRBJ2-6
clone size: -
CDR3 DNA: TGTGCCAGCAGCCTGGGAGGTTCTGGGGCCAACGTCCTGACTTTC
CDR3 protein: CASSLGGSGANVLTF

V gene: TRBV5-1
CDR3 length: 15
D gene: -
J gene: TRBJ2-5
clone size: -
CDR3 DNA: TGCGCCAGCAGCTTGGAGGCTAGCCGGCAAGAGACCCAGTACTTC
CDR3 protein: CASSLEASRQETQYF

V gene: TRBV7-2
CDR3 length: 14
D gene: -
J gene: TRBJ2-1
clone size: -
CDR3 DNA: TGTGCCAGCAGCTTAAATGCTAGCCCCCTAGTTTTTTTCTTC
CDR3 protein: CASSLNASPLVFFF

V gene: TRBV27
CDR3 length: 20
D gene: TRBD2
J gene: TRBJ2-2
clone size: -
CDR3 DNA: TGTGCCAGCAGTCGCCGATTGGGTAGCGGGGTGCGCGCGAACACCGGGGAGCTGTTTTTT
CDR3 protein: CASSRRLGSGVRANTGELFF

V gene: TRBV5-1
CDR3 length: 14
D gene: TRBD1
J gene: TRBJ1-2
clone size: -
CDR3 DNA: TGCGCCAGCAGCTCCGGGACAGGGGCTCATGGCTACACCTTC
CDR3 protein: CASSSGTGAHGYTF

V gene: TRBV7-9
CDR3 length: 16
D gene: TRBD1
J gene: TRBJ1-4
clone size: few
CDR3 DNA: TGTGCCAGCAGCTTATTCTCCAGGGGGCTTAATGAAAAACTGTTTTTT
CDR3 protein: CASSLFSRGLNEKLFF

V gene: TRBV6-5
CDR3 length: 14
D gene: TRBD2
J gene: TRBJ2-5
clone size: -
CDR3 DNA: TGTGCCAGCGGAGGTGCGGGGGGGCCGGAGACCCAGTACTTC
CDR3 protein: CASGGAGGPETQYF

V gene: TRBV13
CDR3 length: 15
D gene: -
J gene: TRBJ1-4
clone size: -
CDR3 DNA: TGTGCCAGCAGCTTATTGGGGACATCGGGAGAAAAACTGTTTTTT
CDR3 protein: CASSLLGTSGEKLFF

V gene: TRBV5-8
CDR3 length: 14
D gene: TRBD1
J gene: TRBJ1-1
clone size: -
CDR3 DNA: TGTGCCAGCAGCTTGCAGGGGGGTAGTACTGAAGCTTTCTTT
CDR3 protein: CASSLQGGSTEAFF

V gene: TRBV9
CDR3 length: 15
D gene: -
J gene: TRBJ2-7
clone size: few
CDR3 DNA: TGTGCCAGCAGCGCCACAGCCCAGAGCTCCTACGAGCAGTACTTC
CDR3 protein: CASSATAQSSYEQYF

V gene: TRBV2
CDR3 length: 13
D gene: -
J gene: TRBJ2-1
clone size: -
CDR3 DNA: TGTGCCAGCTCGATCACAAACTACAATGAGCAGTTCTTC
CDR3 protein: CASSITNYNEQFF

V gene: TRBV29-1
CDR3 length: 13
D gene: -
J gene: TRBJ1-2
clone size: -
CDR3 DNA: TGCAGCGTTGACGAGGGGACTAGCTATGGCTACACCTTC
CDR3 protein: CSVDEGTSYGYTF

V gene: TRBV19
CDR3 length: 16
D gene: -
J gene: TRBJ1-5
clone size: -
CDR3 DNA: TGTGCCAGTAGAGCAATTAAGGGGTATAGCAATCAGCCCCAGCATTTT
CDR3 protein: CASRAIKGYSNQPQHF

V gene: TRBV7-2
CDR3 length: 12
D gene: -
J gene: TRBJ2-5
clone size: -
CDR3 DNA: TGTGCCAGCAGCCCGCTCGGGGGTACCCAGTACTTC
CDR3 protein: CASSPLGGTQYF

V gene: TRBV7-9
CDR3 length: 12
D gene: -
J gene: TRBJ1-1
clone size: -
CDR3 DNA: TGTGCCAGCAGCTTAGGGCAGGGAGGAGCTTTCTTT
CDR3 protein: CASSLGQGGAFF

V gene: TRBV7-9
CDR3 length: 12
D gene: -
J gene: TRBJ2-7
clone size: -
CDR3 DNA: TGTGCCAGCAGCTTAAGCCGCGACGAGCAGTACTTC
CDR3 protein: CASSLSRDEQYF

V gene: TRBV11-2
CDR3 length: 14
D gene: -
J gene: TRBJ2-5
clone size: -
CDR3 DNA: TGTGCCAGCAGCTGGGGGGATATCCAAGAGACCCAGTACTTC
CDR3 protein: CASSWGDIQETQYF

V gene: TRBV7-3
CDR3 length: 14
D gene: -
J gene: TRBJ1-1
clone size: -
CDR3 DNA: TGTGCCAGCAGCTTAACAGCTGACAGCGGGGCAGCTTTCTTT
CDR3 protein: CASSLTADSGAAFF